The 14 T cell receptor beta chains listed next were all sequenced from one sample in a study of blood T cells in healthy people across ages. Sample-barcoded 5' priming and a J-beta primer mix drove a second PCR of roughly 6 to 12 cycles. TCRdb analysed the 5' RACE reads with MiXCR anew, one entry per CDR3 protein. The sample has around 2 million distinct CDR3 sequences, roughly 43% seen once. The sample taken for sequencing was blood. The source is a human donor in good health.

This clonotype was detected once. This chain uses TRBV30 with TRBJ1-4, with D unresolved. Germline CDR1 and CDR2: GTSNPN and SVGIG (reference sequence). V was pared by 3 bases and J by 5 bases, with 7 bases between. The CDR3 loop spans 12 amino acids. CDR3 DNA sequence: TGTGCCTGGAGCCCCAGGAATGAAAAACTGTTTTTT. The encoded protein is CAWSPRNEKLFF.

In this sample, this clonotype turned up a few times. The V gene is TRBV6-2 or TRBV6-3, the J gene TRBJ2-6; no reliable D call. Germline V gives CDR1 MNHEY, CDR2 SVGEGT. This CDR3 region has 15 residues. Trimming removed 6 bases from V and 4 bases from J, with 13 bases in between. CDR3 coding DNA: TGTGCCAGCAGCTACCGTCCGTCAGGGGCCAACGTCCTGACTTTC. Its translation: CASSYRPSGANVLTF.

This clonotype was counted a few times. CDR3 in DNA: TGTGCCAGCAGCTTAGCGCTGGGGGAAGGGGTCAATGAGCAGTTCTTC. Its translation: CASSLALGEGVNEQFF. The chain uses TRBV7-7 and TRBJ2-1, with D perhaps matching TRBD1 or TRBD2 (5 bases each). The CDR3 runs 16 residues. Germline V gives CDR1 SSHAT, CDR2 FNYEAQ (reference sequence). V was pared by 0 bases and J by 6 bases, with 15 bases between.

The CDR3 sequence is CSVEDSEKLFF. For the CDR3, the DNA is TGCAGCGTTGAAGATTCCGAAAAACTGTTTTTT. The chain is built from TRBV29-1 and TRBJ1-4; no firm D call. Trimming took off 0 bases at V and 8 bases at J, with 4 bases between the two ends. Germline lookup yields CDR1 SQVTM and CDR2 ANQGSEA. CDR3 length: 11 amino acids.

The V and J genes are TRBV4-1 and TRBJ1-2, with TRBD1 matching 9 bases. This CDR3 spans 15 amino acids. The germline gives CDR1 MGHRA, CDR2 YSYEKL. The junction had 6 bases not matched to a gene; V was cut back by 4 bases and J by 3 bases. The CDR3 region has the DNA TGCGCCAGCAGCCTCCGACAGGGGGGATACTATGGCTACACCTTC. Translated, it gives CASSLRQGGYYGYTF.

The chain is built from TRBV20-1 and TRBJ1-2, with D possibly being TRBD1 (5 bases). Germline CDR1 and CDR2: DFQATT and SNEGSKA (reference sequence). The germline V and J ends were trimmed by 5 bases and 4 bases, with 26 bases remaining between them. The CDR3 is 17 residues long. The CDR3 DNA sequence: TGCAGTGCTTCGATGACGGGTTCGGGGCAGGTGGTCTATGGCTACACCTTC. Protein product: CSASMTGSGQVVYGYTF.

This clonotype was seen a handful of times. V is TRBV15 and J is TRBJ2-1; perhaps TRBD1 as D (5 bases). Trimming took off 0 bases at V and 5 bases at J, with 11 bases between the two ends. The CDR3 length is 15 residues. Germline loops: CDR1 LNHNV, CDR2 YYDKDF (reference sequence). The CDR3 protein is CATSRERTPNNEQFF. CDR3 DNA sequence: TGTGCCACCAGCAGAGAAAGGACACCCAACAATGAGCAGTTCTTC. The whole variable domain, filled in from reference TRBV15 and TRBJ2-1, reads DAMVIQNPRYQVTQFGKPVTLSCSQTLNHNVMYWYQQKSSQAPKLLFHYYDKDFNNEADTPDNFQSRRPNTSFCFLDIRSPGLGDTAMYLCATSRERTPNNEQFFGPGTRLTVL.

This clonotype came up a few times. The J gene is TRBJ1-5, the V gene TRBV6-1, with D perhaps matching TRBD1 (6 bases). The V end was cut by 4 bases, the J end by 7 bases, with 14 bases between. Germline V gene lookup returns CDR1 MNHNS and CDR2 SASEGT. The CDR3 spans 14 residues. CDR3 sequence: CASSVRGEGQPQHF. Written as DNA, the CDR3 is TGTGCCAGCAGTGTTAGGGGGGAGGGCCAGCCCCAGCATTTT.

V usage is TRBV20-1 and J usage is TRBJ2-1; D remains unclear. The CDR3 spans 12 residues. The germline CDR1 and CDR2 sequences are DFQATT and SNEGSKA (reference sequence). Between the trimmed V and J ends, which lost 0 bases and 8 bases, there was a span of 8 bases. The CDR3 reads CSAREPRHEQFF. The CDR3, as DNA: TGCAGTGCTAGAGAGCCTCGGCATGAGCAGTTCTTC.

The chain recombines TRBV20-1 with TRBJ1-2, with 10 bases identical to TRBD1. Germline assignment: CDR1 DFQATT and CDR2 SNEGSKA (reference sequence). The CDR3 contains 15 residues. Germline trimming cut 5 bases from V and 8 bases from J; bases unmatched to any gene: 14. In DNA, the CDR3 is TGCAGTGCTCTGAACCCTGGGACAGGGGTTTTAGGCTACACCTTC. This encodes CSALNPGTGVLGYTF.

V gene TRBV7-2 combines with J gene TRBJ2-2; no definite D call. V was cut by 3 bases and J by 1 base, with 9 bases left in between. This CDR3 is 15 amino acids long. CDR1 and CDR2 from the germline V gene are SGHTA and FQGNSA. CDR3: CASSLDGKNTGELFF. The DNA of the CDR3 is TGTGCCAGCAGCTTGGACGGAAAGAACACCGGGGAGCTGTTTTTT. Full variable domain (missing parts from reference TRBV7-2 and TRBJ2-2): GAGVSQSPSNKVTEKGKDVELRCDPISGHTALYWYRQSLGQGLEFLIYFQGNSAPDKSGLPSDRFSAERTGGSVSTLTIQRTQQEDSAVYLCASSLDGKNTGELFFGEGSRLTVL.

The chain combines TRBV20-1 with TRBJ2-1; 8 bases align to TRBD2. Germline V gives CDR1 DFQATT, CDR2 SNEGSKA (reference sequence). V shed 6 bases and J 4 bases; nucleotides not matched to a gene: 8. This CDR3 has 14 amino acids. The CDR3 is CSAPLPGGYNEQFF. For the CDR3, the DNA is TGCAGTGCCCCTTTACCGGGGGGGTACAATGAGCAGTTCTTC.

The chain is built from TRBV20-1 and TRBJ2-1; TRBD2 matches at 8 bases. Trimming cost V 2 bases and J 9 bases; bases outside gene matches: 9. The germline V gene has CDR1 DFQATT and CDR2 SNEGSKA (reference sequence). The CDR3 runs 14 residues. The CDR3 sequence is CSARSERGIGEQFF. The CDR3 DNA reads TGCAGTGCTAGATCGGAGCGGGGGATAGGTGAGCAGTTCTTC.

Many counts were recorded for this clonotype. V gene TRBV29-1 combines with J gene TRBJ2-4; 12 bases are a match to TRBD1. The CDR3 consists of 15 residues. Germline V gives CDR1 SQVTM, CDR2 ANQGSEA. The V and J ends lost 6 bases and 9 bases, in that order; junction bases with no gene match: 12. This chain's CDR3 is CSVHRDRGPDSIQYF. DNA of the CDR3: TGCAGCGTCCACCGGGACAGGGGGCCTGATAGCATTCAGTACTTC.